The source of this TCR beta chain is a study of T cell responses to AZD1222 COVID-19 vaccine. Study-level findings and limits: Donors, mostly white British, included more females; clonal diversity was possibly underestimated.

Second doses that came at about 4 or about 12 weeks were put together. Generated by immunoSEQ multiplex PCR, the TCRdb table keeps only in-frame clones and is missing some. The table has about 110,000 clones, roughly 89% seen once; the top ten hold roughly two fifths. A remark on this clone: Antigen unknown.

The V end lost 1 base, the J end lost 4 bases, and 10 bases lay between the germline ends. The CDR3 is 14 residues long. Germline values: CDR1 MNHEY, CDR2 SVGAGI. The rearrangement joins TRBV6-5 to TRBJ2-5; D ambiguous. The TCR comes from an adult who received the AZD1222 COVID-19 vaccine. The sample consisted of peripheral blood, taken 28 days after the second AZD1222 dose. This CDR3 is CASSYFWKGETQYF. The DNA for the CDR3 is TGTGCCAGCAGTTACTTCTGGAAGGGAGAGACCCAGTACTTC.